The source of this T cell receptor beta chain is a study of CD8+CD57+ T cells in acquired aplastic anemia. Per germline, CDR1 SGHTA and CDR2 FQGNSA. This CDR3 region has 13 residues. V gave up 5 bases and J gave up 7 bases; unmatched junction bases: 7. Both TCR beta VDJ combination and CDR3 sequence profiling were carried out. Genomic DNA was the template for this profiling. TCRdb re-called the reads through MiXCR, storing one row per CDR3 protein. The table records around 180,000 distinct CDR3 sequences, about 64% of them present only once. Input material: sorted CD4+, CD8+, or CD8+CD57+ T cells (not recorded which) from PBMCs. The source is a human donor with severe aplastic anemia or a healthy control (not recorded which). The chain recombines TRBV7-2 with TRBJ2-7; TRBD2 aligns across 8 bases. CDR3 sequence reads: CASSINRGGEQYF. In nucleotides, the CDR3 is TGTGCCAGCAGCATCAACCGGGGGGGGGAGCAGTACTTC.